The present TCR beta chain was sequenced within a study of blood T cell repertoires in COVID-19. Turning to the study itself: Acute and convalescent COVID-19 samples came from the United States, Italy and Spain. In each case, the material was cDNA or gDNA derived from T cells, B-cell-depleted T cells, or PBMCs.

Per the study methods: Nucleated cell counts were estimated from reference gene primer amplification. TCRdb's copy holds only in-frame clones and misses some; the assay was immunoSEQ multiplex PCR. The DNA was the basis for D and trimming; V, J and clone size are from that table. The data contain around 240,000 clones, about 88% of them seen just once; the ten biggest clones take up about 0.91%. The germline CDR1 and CDR2 sequences are MDHEN and SYDVKM. The V gene end was trimmed by 2 bases and the J gene end by 0 bases; junction bases not matched to a gene: 5. This CDR3 region has 17 residues. This chain links TRBV28 with TRBJ2-7, with TRBD2 identical over 12 bases. The TCR was taken from a man between 35 and 55 years old with acute or convalescent COVID-19. Sequencing was carried out using peripheral blood. CDR3 nucleotides: TGTGCCAGCAGTTTAAGACTAGCGGGGGAACGCTCCTACGAGCAGTACTTC. Residues: CASSLRLAGERSYEQYF. The variable domain in full, completed from reference TRBV28 and TRBJ2-7, reads DVKVTQSSRYLVKRTGEKVFLECVQDMDHENMFWYRQDPGLGLRLIYFSYDVKMKEKGDIPEGYSVSREKKERFSLILESASTNQTSMYLCASSLRLAGERSYEQYFGPGTRLTVT.